The present TCR beta chain was sequenced within a study of blood T cell repertoires in COVID-19. CDR3 length: 15 residues. Trimming at V came to 2 bases and at J to 4 bases, leaving 4 bases not matched to a gene. Germline V gene data show CDR1 as MNHEY and CDR2 as SMNVEV (reference sequence). The data were produced by immunoSEQ multiplex PCR, yet TCRdb's version contains in-frame clones alone and is incomplete. The sample lists 300,000 to 450,000 clones, around 91% occurring once. This clonotype was sampled from a man younger than 35 who had recovered from COVID-19. The material sequenced was PBMCs or T cells enriched from blood (not recorded which). The chain combines TRBV27 with TRBJ2-2; TRBD2 aligns across 7 bases. CDR3 nucleotide sequence: TGTGCCAGCAGTTTACTAGCGGCTGGCACCGGGGAGCTGTTTTTT. Protein product: CASSLLAAGTGELFF.